This paragraph reports one T cell receptor beta chain. Trimming stripped 6 bases from V and 8 bases from J, with 13 bases between. The CDR3 covers 13 residues. CDR1 WSHSY and CDR2 SAAADI come from the germline V gene. The sample is drawn from a study of blood T cell repertoires in COVID-19. Study summary: Samples of COVID-19 (acute and convalescent) were obtained from the United States, Italy and Spain. T cells, B-cell-depleted T cells, or PBMCs supplied cDNA or gDNA.

Authors' processing steps: Amplification with reference gene primers provided the estimates of nucleated cell counts. This table comes from immunoSEQ multiplex PCR, and its TCRdb copy is limited to in-frame clones, with some not included. D and trimming were read from the DNA, whereas the V and J calls and clone size are those reported in that table. The sample lists around 25,000 clones, about nine tenths seen once, with about 5% in the top ten. The sequence came from a man aged 50-59 years with active COVID-19. This chain links TRBV10-2 with TRBJ1-4; possibly TRBD1 for D (6 bases). The specimen was peripheral blood. The CDR3 region has the DNA TGCGCCAGCAGGGACAGTGGAAGGGAAAAACTGTTTTTT. This sequence encodes CASRDSGREKLFF.